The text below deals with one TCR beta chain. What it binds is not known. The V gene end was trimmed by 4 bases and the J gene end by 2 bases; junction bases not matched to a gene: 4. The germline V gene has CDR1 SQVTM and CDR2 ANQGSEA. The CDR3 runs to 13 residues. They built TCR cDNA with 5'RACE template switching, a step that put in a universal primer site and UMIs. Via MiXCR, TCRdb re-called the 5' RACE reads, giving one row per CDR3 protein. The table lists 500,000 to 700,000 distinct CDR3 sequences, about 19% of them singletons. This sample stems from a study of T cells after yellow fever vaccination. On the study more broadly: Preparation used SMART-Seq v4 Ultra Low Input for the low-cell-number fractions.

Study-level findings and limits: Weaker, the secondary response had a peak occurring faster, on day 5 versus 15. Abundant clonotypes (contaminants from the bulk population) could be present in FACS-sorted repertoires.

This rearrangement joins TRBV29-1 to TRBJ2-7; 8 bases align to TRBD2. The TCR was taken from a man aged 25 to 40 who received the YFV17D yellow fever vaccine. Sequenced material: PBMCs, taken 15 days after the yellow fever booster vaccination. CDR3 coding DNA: TGCAGCGTTGGGGCTAGCGGGCCCTACGAGCAGTACTTC. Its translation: CSVGASGPYEQYF.